This T cell receptor (beta chain) was identified in a study of CD8 T cells in Susac syndrome. Study observations and caveats: An acknowledgment was made by the study that its TCR sequencing and HLA analysis involved relatively few individuals.

With random hexamers, roughly 0.45 to 1 ug RNA was reverse transcribed. Multiplex PCR with immunoSEQ amplified the TCR beta CDR3 across 54 Vbeta and 13 Jbeta. A single record per CDR3 protein comes from TCRdb applying MiXCR to the immunoSEQ multiplex PCR reads. This sample carries roughly 150,000 distinct CDR3 sequences, about 94% of them seen once, and the ten largest clones take about 0.19%. The sequenced target, TCR beta, came from blood CD8+ and CD4+ T cells. Multiple sclerosis controls were treatment-naive patients with stable or active relapsing-remitting disease. Germline values: CDR1 MNHEY, CDR2 SVGEGT. V lost 5 bases and J 7 bases, leaving 14 bases between the germline ends. This CDR3 has 14 amino acids. As concerns this clonotype: Its antigen is as yet unknown.

This receptor was obtained from a human donor with multiple sclerosis. Sequencing was done on a sample of CD8+ T cells from PBMCs. This chain joins TRBV6-2 or TRBV6-3 and TRBJ2-2, with D perhaps matching TRBD2 (5 bases). CDR3 residues: CASSVRVVGGELFF. The CDR3 DNA reads TGTGCCAGCAGTGTGAGGGTCGTCGGCGGGGAGCTGTTTTTT.